This entry is about one TCR beta chain. Starting 14 to 28 days after autologous transplant, ipilimumab 1 mg/kg was given. Patients got 3 mg/kg IV nivolumab weeks 1, 4, 7, 10, then biweekly through week 26. The protocol was immunoSEQ multiplex PCR, while the TCRdb copy is restricted to in-frame clones and leaves out a portion. This table has over 80,000 clones, over 80% appearing once. These data belong to a study of ipilimumab plus nivolumab after autologous stem cell transplantation. Whole-study context: The DLBCL group included primary refractory and relapsed cases.

The CDR3 is 15 residues long. The V end lost 6 bases, the J end lost 9 bases, and 18 bases lay between the germline ends. The V gene's germline CDR1 is SGHAT and CDR2 FQNNGV. The chain employs TRBV11-2 and TRBJ2-6, with D possibly TRBD1 on 6 matching bases. The sequenced sample was PBMCs, obtained in a trial of ipilimumab plus nivolumab as post-transplant consolidation. The clonotype comes from a male donor with diffuse large B-cell lymphoma. CDR3 region: CASRSGTTPFNVLTF. Here the CDR3 DNA reads TGTGCCAGCAGGTCCGGGACAACACCCTTCAACGTCCTGACTTTC.